A single sample gave rise to the 13 T cell receptor beta chains below, sequenced in a study of Ad26.COV2.S vaccination and SARS-CoV-2 variants (dated by TCRdb to the early 2020s). The library relied on the immunoSEQ multiplex PCR assay. Sourced from immuneACCESS, this table was stored by TCRdb with only in-frame sequences that have V and J called. A share of the clones is absent; for the studies checked, an unresolved V gene accounts for under half, and the remainder has no known explanation. This sample lists roughly 500,000 clones; around nine tenths were detected once. The ten largest clones represent roughly 13% of the sample. This sample's treatment or condition label indicates: about 20 received Ad26.COV2.S at low or high dose, single or two shots; 5 received placebo; per-sample allocation not given. For vaccine and placebo recipients, repertoires were sequenced using samples collected on day 63 after the first injection.

The specimen comprised peripheral blood, sampled in a trial of Ad26.COV2.S vaccine versus placebo. The receptors come from a person aged 18-60 years who received the Ad26.COV2.S COVID-19 vaccine or a placebo.

Comment on this clone: Other DNA sequences in the same sample also yield this CDR3. The chain joins TRBV7-2 to TRBJ2-3, with TRBD2 identical over 7 bases. This CDR3 has 14 residues. CDR1 and CDR2 (germline): SGHTA, FQGNSA. The J segment lost 1 base and the V segment lost 5 bases, leaving 3 bases of the junction unmatched. CDR3 region: CASSLSGGTDTQYF. CDR3 nucleotides: TGTGCCAGCAGCCTCAGCGGGGGCACAGATACGCAGTATTTT.

CDR3 bases: TGTGCCAGCAGCCCGACTAGCGGACCCTACAATGAGCAGTTCTTC. This codes for CASSPTSGPYNEQFF. The rearrangement joins TRBV9 to TRBJ2-1, with 9 nucleotides matching TRBD2. This CDR3 comprises 15 residues. Germline CDR1 is SGDLS and CDR2 is YYNGEE. V shed 4 bases and J 2 bases; nucleotides not matched to a gene: 4.

This chain connects TRBV19 to TRBJ2-3, with 10 bases fitting TRBD2. Per germline, CDR1 LNHDA and CDR2 SQIVND (reference sequence). V shed 6 bases, J shed 5 bases, and the junction held 5 bases outside the gene matches. The CDR3 covers 14 residues. The CDR3 DNA reads TGTGCCAGTAGCCCGGGACTAGCGTTAGATACGCAGTATTTT. It translates to CASSPGLALDTQYF.

The V gene is TRBV2, the J gene TRBJ2-1; TRBD1 matches at 11 bases. The germline V gene encodes CDR1 SNHLY and CDR2 FYNNEI. The trim removed 11 bases at V and 6 bases at J, leaving 9 bases unmatched. The CDR3 has 14 amino acids. CDR3 in amino acids: CALQRDRGTNEQFF. Here the CDR3 DNA reads TGTGCCTTACAACGGGACAGGGGGACCAATGAGCAGTTCTTC.

J is TRBJ1-5 and V is TRBV28, with 9 bases lining up with TRBD1. The length of the CDR3 is 15 residues. CDR1 is MDHEN and CDR2 is SYDVKM in the germline V gene. V dropped 5 bases and J dropped 6; count of bases not matched to a gene: 8. This CDR3 is CASSTGTGIFQPQHF. CDR3 nucleotides: TGTGCCAGCAGTACCGGGACAGGGATTTTTCAGCCCCAGCATTTT.

This clone was counted a single time. This chain links TRBV7-2 with TRBJ2-1, with a tentative D call TRBD2 (6 bases). The CDR3 is 16 residues long. CDR1 is SGHTA, CDR2 FQGNSA, per germline. Deletions cut 0 bases from V and 4 bases from J, with 13 bases between. In nucleotides, the CDR3 is TGTGCCAGCAGCTTAGCTGGCGGGAAGGGTTACAATGAGCAGTTCTTC. The encoded protein is CASSLAGGKGYNEQFF. Full variable domain (rest looked up from reference TRBV7-2 and TRBJ2-1): GAGVSQSPSNKVTEKGKDVELRCDPISGHTALYWYRQSLGQGLEFLIYFQGNSAPDKSGLPSDRFSAERTGGSVSTLTIQRTQQEDSAVYLCASSLAGGKGYNEQFFGPGTRLTVL.

This chain connects TRBV7-9 to TRBJ1-1; tentative D call: TRBD1 (6 bases). V was pared by 1 base and J by 0 bases, with 6 bases between. This CDR3 region has 14 residues. CDR1 is SEHNR and CDR2 is FQNEAQ in the germline V gene (reference sequence). CDR3 DNA: TGTGCCAGCAGCTTAGGGACAGTGAACACTGAAGCTTTCTTT. Its protein product is CASSLGTVNTEAFF.

The rearrangement uses TRBV7-9 and TRBJ2-5; 7 nucleotides align to TRBD1. Trimming removed 5 bases from V and 5 bases from J; junction bases left unmatched: 17. Germline assignment: CDR1 SEHNR and CDR2 FQNEAQ (reference sequence). The CDR3 totals 17 residues. CDR3 sequence: CASSPEGTRGRWETQYF. As DNA, the CDR3 is TGTGCCAGCAGCCCAGAAGGGACGAGGGGGCGGTGGGAGACCCAGTACTTC.

The V call is TRBV19, the J call TRBJ1-2, with D possibly matching TRBD1 (5 bases). V lost 4 bases to trimming and J lost 1 base, with 7 bases between them. This CDR3 comprises 13 residues. The V gene's germline CDR1 is LNHDA and CDR2 SQIVND (reference sequence). Written as DNA, the CDR3 is TGTGCCAGTAGTACGACAGTTAACTATGGCTACACCTTC. Protein sequence: CASSTTVNYGYTF.

This clone was detected a few times. The chain has TRBV4-2 and TRBJ2-7; no definite D call. V was clipped by 0 bases and J by 3 bases, with 12 bases between them. The CDR3 totals 15 residues. CDR1 is LGHNA and CDR2 is YNFKEQ in the germline V gene. CDR3 in DNA: TGTGCCAGCAGCCAAGAGCGTTCTAGTTTCTACGAGCAGTACTTC. Encoded protein: CASSQERSSFYEQYF.

V gene TRBV9 combines with J gene TRBJ2-2, with D hard to call. Per germline, CDR1 SGDLS and CDR2 YYNGEE. V gave up 0 bases and J gave up 7 bases, with 1 base separating them. The CDR3 is 11 amino acids. The CDR3 region is CASSVGGELFF. CDR3 in DNA: TGTGCCAGCAGCGTAGGCGGGGAGCTGTTTTTT.

The chain couples TRBV7-2 to TRBJ1-4; D possibly corresponds to TRBD1 (5 bases). The V gene's germline CDR1 is SGHTA and CDR2 FQGNSA. The V and J ends lost 4 bases and 7 bases respectively, with 16 bases between them. The CDR3 loop spans 15 amino acids. The CDR3 reads CASSYAGSRVEKLFF. CDR3 bases: TGTGCCAGCAGCTACGCAGGGTCTAGGGTTGAAAAACTGTTTTTT.

This chain connects TRBV3-1 (or the pseudogene TRBV3-2) to TRBJ2-1; D possibly corresponds to TRBD2 (5 bases). Germline CDR1 LGHDT, CDR2 YNNKEL (reference sequence). Between the trimmed V and J ends, which lost 4 bases and 4 bases, there was a span of 11 bases. CDR3 length: 14 residues. CDR3 bases: TGTGCCAGCAGCCCCCGGGGAGTGTACAATGAGCAGTTCTTC. Protein sequence: CASSPRGVYNEQFF.